The entry that follows covers one TCR beta chain sequence. A read error may produce the germline difference seen at one junction end. Tregs were sorted as CD4+CD25+CD127-/low cells. TCRdb recomputed calls from the 5' RACE reads with MiXCR, one row per CDR3 protein. The repertoire includes some 44,000 distinct CDR3 sequences, 22% of them detected once, and about 4% sits in the top ten. The V gene's germline CDR1 is SQVTM and CDR2 ANQGSEA. The CDR3 has 20 residues. The origin of this receptor is a female donor with breast cancer. Sequenced input: Tregs sorted from blood. This chain joins TRBV29-1 and TRBJ2-1; TRBD2 aligns across 14 bases. In nucleotides, the CDR3 is TGCAGCGTTTTAAAATCGACTAGCGGGAGGGCCGAATACATAGAAGGTGAGCAGCTCTTC. It codes for CSVLKSTSGRAEYIEGEQLF.